This T cell receptor (beta chain) comes out of a study of tumor-infiltrating lymphocytes in primary liver carcinoma. Study conclusions and caveats: Blood had a significantly lower top-250-clone fraction than tumors did (p = 0.039).

A primer in the constant region served to generate TCR beta cDNA from approximately 460 ng of total RNA. Investigators got TCR beta libraries out of three nested multiplex PCR rounds, done with slightly modified ARM-PCR. The first two PCR rounds, roughly 10 cycles each, used TRBV1-TRBV30 forward primers and a C-beta reverse primer. In TCRdb, the multiplex PCR reads were re-called with MiXCR into one record per CDR3 protein. The sample contains 55,000 to 65,000 distinct CDR3 sequences, about three quarters of which appear only once. The CDR3 spans 13 residues. The germline V gene encodes CDR1 SGHDT and CDR2 YYEEEE. V gave up 2 bases and J gave up 10 bases, with 15 bases separating them. With respect to this clonotype: Its antigen is unidentified. Just one base apart from a much larger clone, this may be a read error.

Each 20-30 mg portion of unsorted bulk tissue served as the source for co-extraction of RNA and DNA. The sequencing input was liver tumor tissue from sampling region 2. Stated subset: tumor region T2, inferior pole. The TCR comes from a man in his forties with primary liver carcinoma and hepatitis B virus infection. This chain links TRBV5-6 with TRBJ1-1; D gene uncertain. The CDR3 sequence is CASSFSGRPGAFF. Written as DNA, the CDR3 is TGTGCCAGCAGCTTTTCGGGTCGACCTGGAGCTTTCTTT.